The present entry profiles one T cell receptor (beta chain) with its context. The sample is drawn from a study of blood T cell repertoires in COVID-19. Across the study: Material from acute and convalescent COVID-19 was sourced from the United States, Italy and Spain. Nucleic acid was either cDNA or gDNA, and it came from T cells, B-cell-depleted T cells, or PBMCs.

The germline V gene has CDR1 MNHEY and CDR2 SMNVEV (reference sequence). CDR3 length: 13 residues. V lost 0 bases to trimming and J lost 7 bases, with 7 bases between them. The Seattle patients, enrolled during active infection, were followed longitudinally. In the study's own analysis: Using reference gene primer amplification, nucleated cell counts were estimated. Repertoires were generated with immunoSEQ multiplex PCR, while TCRdb's copy carries only in-frame clones and drops some. Clonal size and the V and J genes are those of that table, whereas D and trimming came from the DNA. The sample has hundreds of thousands of clones, 80% to 90% seen once; the top ten hold roughly 13%.

The chain joins TRBV27 to TRBJ1-5; D ambiguous. The sequenced sample was peripheral blood. This clonotype was sampled from a woman between 65 and 79 years old with COVID-19, enrolled during active disease. DNA for the CDR3: TGTGCCAGCAGTTTATCTTTCGGGCAGCCCCAGCATTTT. Its translation: CASSLSFGQPQHF.